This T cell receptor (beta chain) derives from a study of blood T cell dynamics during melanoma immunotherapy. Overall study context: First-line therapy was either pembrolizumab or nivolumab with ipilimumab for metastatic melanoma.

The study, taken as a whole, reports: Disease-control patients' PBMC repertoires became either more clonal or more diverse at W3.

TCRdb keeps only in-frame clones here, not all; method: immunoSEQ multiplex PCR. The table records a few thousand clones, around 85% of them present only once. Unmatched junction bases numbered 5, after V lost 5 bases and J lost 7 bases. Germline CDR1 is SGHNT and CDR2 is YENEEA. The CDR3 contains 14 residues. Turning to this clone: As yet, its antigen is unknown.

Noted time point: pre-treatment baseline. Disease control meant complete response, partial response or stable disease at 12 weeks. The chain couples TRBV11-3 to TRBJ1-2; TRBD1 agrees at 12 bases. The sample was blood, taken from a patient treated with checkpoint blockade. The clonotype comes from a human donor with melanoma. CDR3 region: CASSLGQGARGYTF. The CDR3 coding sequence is TGTGCCAGCAGCCTGGGACAGGGGGCGCGTGGCTACACCTTC.